This T cell receptor (beta chain) was sequenced during a study of cytomegalovirus exposure and HLA in healthy donors. Study results and limitations: Follow-up analysis later connected one missense variant in DCLRE1C with trimming of TCR beta V- and J-genes. For most TCR beta V segments, an earlier analysis put the productive rate at about 87% or about 30% of the time. Of the V segments, some could not be distinguished, including TRBV6-2 and TRBV6-3, and were excluded.

Comments on this clone: Its antigen is as yet unknown.

Primers included in the PCR were 60 Vbeta and 13 Jbeta primers. Here immunoSEQ multiplex PCR was the method, and the copy in TCRdb shows in-frame clones only, minus some. The sample records fewer than 70,000 clones, under 80% being singletons. Trimming removed 0 bases from V and 3 bases from J, with 9 bases in between. The germline CDR1 and CDR2 sequences are SGHTA and FQGNSA. The CDR3 consists of 14 residues. The source of this sequence is a male donor in good health and CMV-seropositive. The sample comprised PBMCs. This chain uses TRBV7-2 with TRBJ2-7; possibly TRBD1 for D (5 bases). CDR3 coding DNA: TGTGCCAGCAGCTTAGCGCAGACAGACTACGAGCAGTACTTC. Its protein is CASSLAQTDYEQYF. Supplemented by reference TRBV7-2 and TRBJ2-7, the full variable domain reads GAGVSQSPSNKVTEKGKDVELRCDPISGHTALYWYRQSLGQGLEFLIYFQGNSAPDKSGLPSDRFSAERTGGSVSTLTIQRTQQEDSAVYLCASSLAQTDYEQYFGPGTRLTVT.